A selection of T cell receptor beta chains follows, all from one sample in a study of cytomegalovirus exposure and HLA in healthy donors. Using immunoSEQ multiplex PCR, the repertoire was profiled, and TCRdb retains in-frame clones only, with some absent. The sample includes around 180,000 clones, approximately 81% seen only once; the top ten take 1%. Sequenced input: PBMCs. These receptors were obtained from a boy between 2 and 10 years old in good health and CMV-seronegative. CDR3s include the opening cysteine and the closing phenylalanine or tryptophan. Not all rows give a size; the values are once, few, many and, for expanded clones, a class.

v_call	clone_size	j_call	cdr3_aa
TRBV29-1	NA	TRBJ1-2	CSVEDRRGYTF
TRBV30	once	TRBJ1-4	CAWSVRYRGWEKLFF
TRBV7-2	NA	TRBJ2-3	CASSSEWRDTQYF
TRBV5-5	NA	TRBJ1-1	CASSKRTGGVYTEAFF
TRBV5-6	NA	TRBJ1-2	CASSLFLASSGDVYGYTF
TRBV2	NA	TRBJ1-1	CASSLRQGVRTEAFF
TRBV6-6	NA	TRBJ1-1	CASSYPGTIQTEAFF
TRBV7-2	NA	TRBJ1-2	CASSRGLAGTRNYYGYTF
TRBV5-4	NA	TRBJ2-5	CASSFGSGETQYF
TRBV29-1	NA	TRBJ2-5	CSVEDFGLHQETQYF
TRBV7-9	NA	TRBJ2-7	CASSPRGSSYEQYF
TRBV25-1	NA	TRBJ2-5	CASSEYFGQETQYF
TRBV4-1	NA	TRBJ1-5	CASSQEQGQPQHF
TRBV28	NA	TRBJ2-7	CASSLAGGVYEQYF
TRBV10-2	few	TRBJ1-2	CASTQGPYRVLGGYTF
TRBV5-4	NA	TRBJ1-4	CASSLIGGGPNEKLFF
TRBV5-4	NA	TRBJ1-6	CASSFYYQGMDSPLHF
TRBV30	NA	TRBJ2-1	CAWGQSGEQFF
TRBV9	NA	TRBJ2-1	CASSPRDYNEQFF
TRBV30	NA	TRBJ1-5	CAWRGPNSNQPQHF
TRBV11-2	NA	TRBJ1-3	CASSSLKRDSSGNTIYF
TRBV19	NA	TRBJ1-1	CASSEPRGDTEAFF
TRBV29-1	once	TRBJ2-3	CSVSLSTDTQYF
TRBV30	NA	TRBJ2-1	CAWSVRLAPSYNEQFF
TRBV29-1	NA	TRBJ1-2	CSVGQGKTYGYTF
TRBV27	NA	TRBJ1-3	CASSSAGTPSSGNTIYF
TRBV5-5	NA	TRBJ1-5	CASSLFQGNQPQHF
TRBV7-3	once	TRBJ2-5	CASSLSPGLAADF
TRBV28	NA	TRBJ2-1	CASSRLQGATYNEQFF
TRBV6-1	NA	TRBJ2-1	CASSLTSPYNEQFF
TRBV21-1	NA	TRBJ2-3	CASSKLVDGRAHDTQYF
TRBV27	NA	NA	CASSWGDGNEQYF
TRBV5-1	once	TRBJ2-2	CASSLGLATNTGELFF
TRBV7-2	NA	TRBJ1-1	CASSRPDRVRTEAFF
TRBV27	NA	TRBJ2-3	CASSLSQFQGAQYF
TRBV7-9	NA	TRBJ1-3	CASSVGDQRQGGNTIYF
TRBV19	NA	TRBJ2-1	CASSIWPDRDSYNEQFF
TRBV28	NA	TRBJ2-5	CASSPLEGAETQYF
TRBV4-2	NA	TRBJ2-6	CASSQDNSGANVLTF
TRBV29-1	once	TRBJ1-1	CSGTGTGGVNTEAFF
TRBV5-4	NA	TRBJ2-3	CASSSPDRGLSDTQYF
TRBV4-1	NA	TRBJ2-5	CASSILRTSGQETQYF
TRBV25-1	NA	TRBJ2-1	CASSEWANEQFF
TRBV28	NA	TRBJ2-3	CASSRRLRDTQYF
TRBV6-5	NA	TRBJ2-7	CASSYKGQGSYEQYF
TRBV28	NA	TRBJ2-7	CASSFGGDFTYEQYF
TRBV30	NA	TRBJ1-2	CAWSTRQGRYGYTF
TRBV15	NA	TRBJ2-5	CATSTRLAGGQETQYF
TRBV5-6	NA	TRBJ2-5	CASSPVIQETQYF
TRBV27	NA	TRBJ1-5	CASSLMAGVGQPQHF
TRBV27	NA	TRBJ2-5	CASSLLSGRRLGETQYF
TRBV11-2	NA	TRBJ2-2	CASSFGTGGTGELFF
TRBV11-1	NA	TRBJ2-3	CASSLGAWESDTQYF
TRBV9	NA	TRBJ2-1	CASSVPDRGGDEQFF
TRBV28	NA	TRBJ2-2	CASSLLSGGELFF
TRBV10-1	once	TRBJ1-1	CASSEIQGTEAFF
TRBV21-1	NA	TRBJ2-3	CASSKRRGGPDTQYF
TRBV27	once	TRBJ2-2	CASSFWQGAIAGELFF